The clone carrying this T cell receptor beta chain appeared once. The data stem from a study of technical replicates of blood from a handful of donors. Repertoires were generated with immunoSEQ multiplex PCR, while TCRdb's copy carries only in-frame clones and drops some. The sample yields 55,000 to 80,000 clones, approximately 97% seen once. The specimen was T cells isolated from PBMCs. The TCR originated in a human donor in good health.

The DNA for the CDR3 is TGTGCCAGCAGCCTCCCGCGGAGCTATAATTCACCCCTCCACTTT. This encodes CASSLPRSYNSPLHF. The chain has TRBV14 and TRBJ1-6, with no clear D. Trimming removed 4 bases from V and 3 bases from J, with 10 bases in between. CDR3 length: 15 residues. The V gene's germline CDR1 is SGHDN and CDR2 FVKESK.